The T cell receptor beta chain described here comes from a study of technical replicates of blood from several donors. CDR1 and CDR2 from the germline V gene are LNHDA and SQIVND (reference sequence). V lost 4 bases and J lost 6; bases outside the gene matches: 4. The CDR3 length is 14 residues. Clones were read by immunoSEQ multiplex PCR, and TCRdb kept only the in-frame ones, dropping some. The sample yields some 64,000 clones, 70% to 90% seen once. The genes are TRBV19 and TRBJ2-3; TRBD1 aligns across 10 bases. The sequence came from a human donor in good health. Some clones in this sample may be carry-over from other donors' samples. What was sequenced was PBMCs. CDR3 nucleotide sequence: TGTGCCAGTAGTACAGGACAGGGGGGGGATACGCAGTATTTT. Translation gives CASSTGQGGDTQYF.